This T cell receptor (beta chain) was identified in a study of OX40 agonist ivuxolimab in advanced cancers. Study details: Partial responses were achieved by three patients: one hepatocellular carcinoma, two cutaneous melanoma. Findings and caveats of the study: Patients with a partial response at 0.1-3.0 mg/kg had among the lowest clonal expansion. In the expanded peripheral T cells, antigen specificity was never determined.

Data came from immunoSEQ multiplex PCR; TCRdb stores just in-frame clones and leaves some out. There are about 100,000 clones in the sample; around 93% occur only once, and roughly 0.56% lies in the top ten. With regard to this clone: Its antigen remains unidentified.

V lost 4 bases to trimming and J lost 4 bases, with 14 bases between them. The V gene's germline CDR1 is SGHDT and CDR2 YYEEEE. The CDR3 is 14 amino acids. The sample consisted of CD4+ or CD8+ T cells sorted from blood, taken in a trial of the OX40 agonist ivuxolimab. The rearrangement uses TRBV5-6 and TRBJ1-1; a possible D gene is TRBD1 (6 bases). This sequence originates from an adult with an advanced solid tumor such as melanoma, head and neck, liver or kidney cancer. The CDR3 DNA is TGTGCCAGCAGCATACAGGGTGGGGGCACTGAAGCTTTCTTT. Translated: CASSIQGGGTEAFF.